This is a list of T cell receptor beta chains from one sample in a study of blood T cell repertoires in COVID-19. Clones were read by immunoSEQ multiplex PCR, and TCRdb kept only the in-frame ones, dropping some. The sample lists tens of thousands of clones; 90% were seen once. The sequencing input was peripheral blood. The receptor source for this set is a human donor in a cohort sampled during active COVID-19. The CDR3 runs from the conserved cysteine through the conserved F or W. The order of the fields is CDR3 length, clone size, V gene, J gene, D gene, CDR3 protein, CDR3 DNA. A D gene is named only where the DNA matches it firmly. Not all rows give a size; the values are once, few, many and, for expanded clones, a class.

15	NA	TRBV28	TRBJ2-5	NA	CASSEQLSLTETQYF	TGTGCCAGCAGCGAACAGCTCTCGTTAACAGAGACCCAGTACTTC
12	once	TRBV18	TRBJ1-1	TRBD1	CASSPGQTEAFF	TGTGCCAGCTCACCGGGACAGACTGAAGCTTTCTTT
13	NA	TRBV29-1	TRBJ2-7	TRBD2	CSVPGTSGYEQYF	TGCAGCGTGCCAGGGACTAGCGGCTACGAGCAGTACTTC
15	NA	TRBV19	TRBJ2-1	NA	CASKGGLGSYNEQFF	TGTGCCAGTAAGGGGGGGCTAGGCTCCTACAATGAGCAGTTCTTC
14	NA	TRBV28	TRBJ2-7	TRBD1	CASSLGTGGNEQYF	TGTGCCAGCAGTTTGGGGACAGGGGGCAACGAGCAGTACTTC
15	NA	TRBV7-2	TRBJ2-1	TRBD2	CASRPAGRGYNEQFF	TGTGCCAGCAGACCAGCGGGAAGGGGCTACAATGAGCAGTTCTTC
14	NA	TRBV9	TRBJ2-7	NA	CASSGGQNPYEQYF	TGTGCCAGCAGCGGAGGACAGAACCCCTACGAGCAGTACTTC
13	NA	TRBV30	TRBJ2-7	TRBD2	CAWSGPAGDEQYF	TGTGCCTGGAGTGGCCCGGCGGGGGACGAGCAGTACTTC
12	once	TRBV6-2/TRBV6-3	TRBJ2-7	TRBD1	CASSGQGFEQYF	TGTGCCAGCAGTGGACAGGGTTTCGAGCAGTACTTC
15	NA	TRBV27	TRBJ2-7	NA	CASSLLRHPSYEQYF	TGTGCCAGCAGTTTGCTGAGACACCCGTCCTACGAGCAGTACTTC
15	NA	TRBV7-2	TRBJ1-6	NA	CASSFRGGYNSPLHF	TGTGCCAGCAGCTTCCGGGGGGGGTATAATTCACCCCTCCACTTT
15	NA	TRBV27	TRBJ2-5	NA	CASSFGAGAQETQYF	TGTGCCAGCAGTTTTGGGGCAGGAGCACAAGAGACCCAGTACTTC
17	NA	TRBV29-1	TRBJ2-2	TRBD2	CSVRGRAGGPVAGELFF	TGCAGCGTTCGGGGGAGAGCGGGAGGGCCGGTCGCCGGGGAGCTGTTTTTT
9	once	TRBV20-1	TRBJ1-1	NA	CSPETEAFF	TGCAGTCCTGAGACTGAAGCTTTCTTT
13	NA	TRBV7-3	TRBJ1-1	TRBD1	CASSLMGTEKAFF	TGTGCCAGCAGCTTAATGGGGACAGAAAAAGCTTTCTTT
14	NA	TRBV29-1	TRBJ1-3	NA	CSVEDGGRGNTIYF	TGCAGCGTTGAAGATGGGGGCCGCGGAAACACCATATATTTT
15	NA	TRBV9	TRBJ1-6	NA	CASSVDQGNNSPLHF	TGTGCCAGCAGCGTGGATCAGGGAAATAATTCACCCCTCCACTTT
12	NA	TRBV11-2	TRBJ2-7	NA	CASSLKLYEQYF	TGTGCCAGCAGCTTAAAGCTCTACGAGCAGTACTTC
15	NA	TRBV19	TRBJ2-3	NA	CASSRAGTSTDTQYF	TGTGCCAGTAGTAGGGCGGGCACTAGCACAGATACGCAGTATTTT
12	NA	TRBV27	TRBJ2-1	NA	CASRTRANEQFF	TGTGCCAGCAGAACCAGGGCAAATGAGCAGTTCTTC
13	NA	TRBV29-1	TRBJ2-3	NA	CSVGGLGTDTQYF	TGCAGCGTTGGGGGGCTTGGCACAGATACGCAGTATTTT
14	NA	TRBV5-1	TRBJ1-4	TRBD1	CASSLDRGPGKLFF	TGCGCCAGCAGCTTGGACAGGGGGCCGGGAAAACTGTTTTTT
14	once	TRBV5-4	TRBJ2-1	NA	CASSFTGSNNEQFF	TGTGCCAGCAGCTTTACAGGGTCGAACAATGAGCAGTTCTTC
15	NA	TRBV5-1	TRBJ2-1	TRBD1	CASSPGQGTYNEQFF	TGCGCCAGCAGCCCAGGACAGGGGACCTACAATGAGCAGTTCTTC
14	once	TRBV11-1	TRBJ2-7	TRBD1	CASSPGTGLFEQYF	TGTGCCAGCAGCCCCGGGACAGGGTTATTCGAGCAGTACTTC
16	NA	TRBV4-1	TRBJ2-1	TRBD2	CASTWTSGSNDNEQFF	TGCGCCAGCACCTGGACTAGCGGGAGTAACGACAATGAGCAGTTCTTC
17	NA	TRBV4-3	TRBJ2-3	NA	CASSQDRAQRSTDTQYF	TGCGCCAGCAGCCAAGATCGGGCCCAGCGGAGCACAGATACGCAGTATTTT
16	NA	TRBV7-8	TRBJ2-5	NA	CASSPYRGGGQETQYF	TGTGCCAGCAGCCCATACAGGGGAGGAGGCCAAGAGACCCAGTACTTC
12	NA	TRBV27	TRBJ2-5	NA	CASSHPRETQYF	TGTGCCAGCAGTCACCCCCGGGAGACCCAGTACTTC
12	NA	TRBV28	TRBJ2-5	TRBD1	CASRTGGETQYF	TGTGCCAGCAGGACAGGGGGGGAGACCCAGTACTTC
14	NA	TRBV6-5	TRBJ2-7	NA	CASSLEGARYEQYF	TGTGCCAGCAGTTTGGAGGGGGCCCGCTACGAGCAGTACTTC
13	NA	TRBV30	TRBJ2-1	NA	CAWSSLKDGEQFF	TGTGCCTGGAGTAGCCTAAAAGATGGTGAGCAGTTCTTC
16	NA	TRBV9	TRBJ2-7	NA	CASSVGLGGVTYEQYF	TGTGCCAGCAGCGTAGGTTTGGGGGGAGTAACCTACGAGCAGTACTTC
16	NA	TRBV9	TRBJ1-2	TRBD1	CASSLGGTVFSNGYTF	TGTGCCAGCAGCCTAGGGGGGACAGTATTCTCGAATGGCTACACCTTC
13	NA	TRBV19	TRBJ2-6	NA	CASSTQGANVLTF	TGTGCCAGTAGTACTCAGGGGGCCAACGTCCTGACTTTC
14	NA	TRBV28	TRBJ1-3	NA	CASSLGRVGNTIYF	TGTGCCAGCAGTTTAGGCAGGGTTGGAAACACCATATATTTT